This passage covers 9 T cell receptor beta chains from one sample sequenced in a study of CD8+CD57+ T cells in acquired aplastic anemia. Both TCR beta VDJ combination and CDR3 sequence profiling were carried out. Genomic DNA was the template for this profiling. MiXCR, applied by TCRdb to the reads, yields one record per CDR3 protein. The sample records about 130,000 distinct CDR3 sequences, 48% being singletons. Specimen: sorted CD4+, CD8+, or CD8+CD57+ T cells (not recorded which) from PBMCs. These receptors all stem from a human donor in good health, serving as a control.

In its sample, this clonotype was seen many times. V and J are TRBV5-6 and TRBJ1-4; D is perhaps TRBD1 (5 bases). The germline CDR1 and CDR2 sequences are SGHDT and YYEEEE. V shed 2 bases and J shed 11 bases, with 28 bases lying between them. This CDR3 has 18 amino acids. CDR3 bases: TGTGCCAGCAGCTTCTTCCAATCGGAGGACACCGAGGGTGGTAAACTGTTTTTT. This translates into CASSFFQSEDTEGGKLFF.

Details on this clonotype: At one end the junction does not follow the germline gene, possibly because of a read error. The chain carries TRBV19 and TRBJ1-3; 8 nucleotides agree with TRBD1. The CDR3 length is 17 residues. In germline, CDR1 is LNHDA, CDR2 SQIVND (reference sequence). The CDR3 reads CTSSRYRGEISGNTIYF. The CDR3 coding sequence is TGTACCAGTAGTAGATACAGGGGGGAAATTTCTGGAAACACCATATATTTT.

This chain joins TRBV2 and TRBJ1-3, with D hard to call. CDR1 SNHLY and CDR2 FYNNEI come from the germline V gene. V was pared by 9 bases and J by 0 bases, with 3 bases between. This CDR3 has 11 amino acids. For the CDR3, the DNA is TGTGCCAGTAACTCTGGAAACACCATATATTTT. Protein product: CASNSGNTIYF. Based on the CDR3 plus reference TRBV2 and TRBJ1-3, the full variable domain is EPEVTQTPSHQVTQMGQEVILRCVPISNHLYFYWYRQILGQKVEFLVSFYNNEISEKSEIFDDQFSVERPDGSNFTLKIRSTKLEDSAMYFCASNSGNTIYFGEGSWLTVV.

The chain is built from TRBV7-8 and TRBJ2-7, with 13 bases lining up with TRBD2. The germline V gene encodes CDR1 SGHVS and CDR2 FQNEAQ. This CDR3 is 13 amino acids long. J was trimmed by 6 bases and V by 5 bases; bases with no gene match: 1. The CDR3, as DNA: TGTGCCAGCAGCCGACTAGCGGGGGGCGAGCAGTACTTC. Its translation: CASSRLAGGEQYF.

CDR3 coding DNA: TGTGCCACCAGTGACCCTAACAGGGATGGCTACACCTTC. It codes for CATSDPNRDGYTF. This chain links TRBV24-1 with TRBJ1-2; a possible D gene is TRBD1 (6 bases). Germline V gene sequence: CDR1 KGHDR, CDR2 SFDVKD. V lost 4 bases to trimming and J lost 6 bases, with 11 bases between them. The length of the CDR3 is 13 residues.

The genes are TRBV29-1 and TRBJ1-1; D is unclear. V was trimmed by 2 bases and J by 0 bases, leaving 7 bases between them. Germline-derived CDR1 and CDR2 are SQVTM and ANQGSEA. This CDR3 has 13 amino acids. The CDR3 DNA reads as TGCAGCGTTGAATCGGGAGTGAACACTGAAGCTTTCTTT. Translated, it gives CSVESGVNTEAFF.

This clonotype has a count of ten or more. In DNA, the CDR3 is TGTGCCAGCAGTTTTCCACCGGCTAGCGGGGGAACCGGGGAGACCCAGTACTTC. Its protein is CASSFPPASGGTGETQYF. This chain connects TRBV12-3 or TRBV12-4 to TRBJ2-5, with TRBD2 matching 10 bases. Unmatched junction bases numbered 15, after V lost 3 bases and J lost 5 bases. This CDR3 region has 18 residues.

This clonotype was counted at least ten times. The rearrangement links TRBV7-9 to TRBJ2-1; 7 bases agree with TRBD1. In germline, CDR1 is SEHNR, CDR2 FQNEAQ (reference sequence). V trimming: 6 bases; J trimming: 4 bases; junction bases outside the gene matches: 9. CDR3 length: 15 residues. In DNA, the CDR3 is TGTGCCAGCAGTAAATTCACAGGGGAATACAATGAGCAGTTCTTC. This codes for CASSKFTGEYNEQFF.

CDR3: CATSREGVNYGYTF. CDR3 nucleotide sequence: TGTGCCACCAGCAGAGAAGGGGTTAACTATGGCTACACCTTC. This sequence joins TRBV15 and TRBJ1-2; possibly TRBD1 for D (5 bases). The CDR3 runs 14 residues. The V end lost 0 bases, the J end lost 1 base, and 6 bases lay between the germline ends. Germline V gene sequence: CDR1 LNHNV, CDR2 YYDKDF (reference sequence).